One and the same sample provided the 26 T cell receptor beta chains below, sequenced in a study of T cells in Graves' hyperthyroidism and ophthalmopathy. TCR beta CDR3 sequences were amplified from RNA transcripts. TCR CDR3 underwent first-round RT-PCR with the HTBI primer set. One entry per CDR3 protein, called by TCRdb with MiXCR from the multiplex PCR reads. Among about 570,000 distinct CDR3 sequences listed, 46% were seen once. Sequenced: peripheral blood or thyroid tissue (not recorded which). Receptor source: an adult woman with Graves' disease, either hyperthyroidism or ophthalmopathy (not recorded which).

The chain links TRBV10-3 to TRBJ1-1; D unresolved. Germline loops: CDR1 ENHRY, CDR2 SYGVKD. V lost 10 bases and J lost 7, with 13 bases in between. The CDR3 is made up of 11 amino acids. The CDR3 reads CATYRDFEAFF. The CDR3 DNA reads as TGTGCCACCTATCGGGATTTTGAAGCTTTCTTT.

A note on this clonotype: The final CDR3 position lacks the conserved phenylalanine or tryptophan, pointing to a likely read error. No DNA is shown, since the ends of the CDR3 on it are uncertain; the CDR3 is the one TCRdb lists. The chain links TRBV6-5 to TRBJ2-1. The length of the CDR3 is 9 amino acids, counting both ends. The germline gives CDR1 MNHEY, CDR2 SVGAGI. The CDR3 loop is CASSYEAFT.

As to this clonotype: This CDR3 is missing its conserved last phenylalanine or tryptophan, likely due to a read error. No DNA is shown, since the ends of the CDR3 on it are uncertain; the CDR3 is the one TCRdb lists. The genes are TRBV20-1 and TRBJ1-3. Germline V CDR1 and CDR2: DFQATT, SNEGSKA (reference sequence). The CDR3 spans 9 residues, counting both ends. The CDR3 reads CSARVSGRL.

This clonotype was found many times. The V and J genes are TRBV19 and TRBJ2-7; 7 bases are a match to TRBD1. Germline trimming cut 4 bases from V and 0 bases from J; bases unmatched to any gene: 3. Per the germline V gene, CDR1 is LNHDA and CDR2 is SQIVND (reference sequence). CDR3 length: 14 amino acids. The CDR3 protein is CASSKGQNSYEQYF. CDR3 nucleotides: TGTGCCAGTAGTAAGGGACAGAACTCCTACGAGCAGTACTTC.

This rearrangement joins TRBV7-9 to TRBJ1-4, with 7 bases matching TRBD1. Germline loops: CDR1 SEHNR, CDR2 FQNEAQ (reference sequence). Unmatched junction bases numbered 7, after V lost 5 bases and J lost 4 bases. The CDR3 totals 15 residues. The CDR3 bases are TGTGCCAGCAGCCCCGGGACAGCCTTTAATGAAAAACTGTTTTTT. Protein: CASSPGTAFNEKLFF.

The chain combines TRBV19 with TRBJ2-3, with D perhaps TRBD2 (5 bases). The CDR3 covers 15 residues. Germline-derived CDR1 and CDR2 are LNHDA and SQIVND (reference sequence). Trimming removed 7 bases from V and 4 bases from J, with 18 bases in between. This CDR3 is CASTPRPSLSDTQYF. CDR3 sequence (DNA): TGTGCCAGTACCCCCCGGCCTAGCTTGTCAGATACGCAGTATTTT.

This clonotype is a singleton in its sample. The chain uses TRBV2 and TRBJ1-5; 7 nucleotides match TRBD1. V lost 10 bases, J lost 4 bases, and 7 bases stayed unmatched. This CDR3 has 13 residues. Per the germline V gene, CDR1 is SNHLY and CDR2 is FYNNEI. CDR3 region: CATSDRENQPQHF. DNA of the CDR3: TGTGCCACCTCAGACAGGGAGAATCAGCCCCAGCATTTT. Drawing the rest from reference TRBV2 and TRBJ1-5, the complete variable domain is EPEVTQTPSHQVTQMGQEVILRCVPISNHLYFYWYRQILGQKVEFLVSFYNNEISEKSEIFDDQFSVERPDGSNFTLKIRSTKLEDSAMYFCATSDRENQPQHFGDGTRLSIL.

This chain joins TRBV2 and TRBJ2-6, with D maybe TRBD1 (6 bases). Germline assignment: CDR1 SNHLY and CDR2 FYNNEI. This CDR3 has 19 amino acids. Trimming removed 6 bases at V and 0 bases at J, with 21 bases between. The chain's CDR3 is CASSSGGQMLGSGANVLTF. In DNA form, the CDR3 reads TGTGCCAGCAGCTCCGGAGGACAGATGCTAGGCTCTGGGGCCAACGTCCTGACTTTC.

This rearrangement joins TRBV28 to TRBJ2-7; 11 positions agree with TRBD1. The CDR3 is made up of 13 amino acids. V lost 4 bases and J lost 10; bases outside the gene matches: 6. CDR1 MDHEN and CDR2 SYDVKM come from the germline V gene. The CDR3 is CASSSGTGGIQYF. CDR3 coding DNA: TGTGCCAGCAGTTCCGGGACAGGGGGGATTCAGTACTTC. The full variable domain, with the rest looked up from reference TRBV28 and TRBJ2-7, is DVKVTQSSRYLVKRTGEKVFLECVQDMDHENMFWYRQDPGLGLRLIYFSYDVKMKEKGDIPEGYSVSREKKERFSLILESASTNQTSMYLCASSSGTGGIQYFGPGTRLTVT.

This clonotype was counted many times. CDR3 DNA: TGCGCCAGCAGCTTCGGGTCGAGGGCCAACGTCCTGACTTTC. This codes for CASSFGSRANVLTF. The gene calls are TRBV5-1 and TRBJ2-6; D is unclear. Germline CDR1 reads SGHRS; CDR2 reads YFSETQ. With 2 bases removed from V and 5 bases from J, the gap between germline ends came to 8 bases. The CDR3 is 14 residues long.

This clonotype has ten or more counts. The chain carries TRBV27 and TRBJ2-7, with no clear D. CDR1 and CDR2 (germline): MNHEY, SMNVEV (reference sequence). Trimming took off 6 bases at V and 1 base at J, with 10 bases between the two ends. The CDR3 contains 13 residues. CDR3 sequence reads: CASSLGPSYEQYF. The CDR3 region has the DNA TGTGCCAGCAGCTTAGGACCTTCCTACGAGCAGTACTTC.

The chain recombines TRBV15 with TRBJ2-3; 9 positions match TRBD2. Germline V gene sequence: CDR1 LNHNV, CDR2 YYDKDF (reference sequence). The CDR3 consists of 15 residues. J gave up 1 base and V 5 bases, and 4 bases lay outside the gene matches. The CDR3 coding sequence is TGTGCCACCAGCGGGCGGACTAGCGGCACAGATACGCAGTATTTT. Its translation is CATSGRTSGTDTQYF.

Details on this clonotype: A much larger clone differs by one base, so this may be a read error. This is likely a read error, given that the CDR3 carries no conserved phenylalanine or tryptophan at its end. The genes are TRBV12-3 or TRBV12-4 and TRBJ2-5; D ambiguous. CDR3 size: 13 residues. The V end lost 2 bases, the J end lost 5 bases, and 9 bases lay between the germline ends. The chain's CDR3 is CASSLIYPETQYL. Written as DNA, the CDR3 is TGTGCCAGCAGTTTAATATATCCGGAGACCCAGTACCTC.

This clonotype was recorded a few times. The rearrangement uses TRBV20-1 and TRBJ1-2; D call uncertain. Germline V gives CDR1 DFQATT, CDR2 SNEGSKA (reference sequence). V was pared by 6 bases and J by 3 bases, with 11 bases between. The CDR3 loop spans 12 amino acids. CDR3 loop: CSAQTGDYGYTF. As DNA, the CDR3 is TGCAGTGCCCAGACCGGGGACTATGGCTACACCTTC.

As for this clonotype: Given a much more abundant clone one base away, this may be a read error. The V gene is TRBV2, the J gene TRBJ2-2; D possibly corresponds to TRBD1 (6 bases). From germline, CDR1 is SNHLY and CDR2 FYNNEI. Trimming took 7 bases from V and 6 from J, leaving 12 bases between them. The CDR3 is 13 residues long. The CDR3 loop reads CASITGIAGELFF. The CDR3 DNA reads as TGTGCCAGCATCACAGGGATCGCCGGGGAGCTGTTTTTT.

The rearrangement joins TRBV2 to TRBJ2-5; TRBD1 matches at 9 bases. Germline V gene lookup returns CDR1 SNHLY and CDR2 FYNNEI. The CDR3 spans 17 residues. Trimming took 6 bases from V and 5 from J; bases not matched to a gene: 16. CDR3 region: CASRDNMDRGRVETQYF. DNA of the CDR3: TGTGCCAGCAGAGATAACATGGACAGGGGTCGGGTGGAGACCCAGTACTTC.

In this sample, this clonotype turned up many times. The chain links TRBV11-2 to TRBJ2-7, with 11 bases aligning to TRBD2. This CDR3 region has 15 residues. Germline assignment: CDR1 SGHAT and CDR2 FQNNGV. V was pared by 3 bases and J by 6 bases, with 7 bases of the junction left unmatched. CDR3: CASSLLAGGSSEQYF. CDR3 bases: TGTGCCAGCAGCTTGCTAGCGGGAGGATCAAGCGAGCAGTACTTC.

V usage is TRBV5-6 and J usage is TRBJ2-5; D may correspond to TRBD1 or TRBD2 (5 bases each). V lost 4 bases to trimming and J lost 5 bases, with 21 bases between them. CDR1 and CDR2 from the germline V gene are SGHDT and YYEEEE. This CDR3 contains 16 residues. CDR3 sequence (DNA): TGTGCCAGCAGCGTTGAAGGGACGAAGGGGCTGGAGACCCAGTACTTC. It specifies CASSVEGTKGLETQYF.

This clonotype was recorded many times. The chain uses TRBV24-1 and TRBJ1-1; no clear D gene. Deletions cut 7 bases from V and 2 bases from J, with 10 bases between. This CDR3 comprises 13 residues. Germline lookup yields CDR1 KGHDR and CDR2 SFDVKD. The CDR3 spells CATSVGPNTEAFF. For the CDR3, the DNA is TGTGCCACCAGCGTAGGCCCTAACACTGAAGCTTTCTTT.

The chain carries TRBV6-6 and TRBJ1-3; D gene unclear. Trimming stripped 2 bases from V and 0 bases from J, with 8 bases between. This CDR3 contains 15 residues. The germline V gene has CDR1 MNHNY and CDR2 SVGAGI (reference sequence). Here the CDR3 DNA reads TGTGCCAGCAGTTACGGGAGCCTCTCTGGAAACACCATATATTTT. Residues: CASSYGSLSGNTIYF.

This clonotype was seen ten or more times. This chain uses TRBV5-1 with TRBJ2-2; no clear D. Per germline, CDR1 SGHRS and CDR2 YFSETQ. Trimming removed 4 bases from V and 0 bases from J, with 7 bases in between. The CDR3 length is 14 residues. The CDR3 coding sequence is TGCGCCAGCAGCCCCGTACCGAACACCGGGGAGCTGTTTTTT. Translating gives CASSPVPNTGELFF.

The V call is TRBV15, the J call TRBJ1-1; possibly TRBD1 for D (6 bases). Per the germline V gene, CDR1 is LNHNV and CDR2 is YYDKDF (reference sequence). Between the trimmed V and J ends, which lost 8 bases and 4 bases, there was a span of 32 bases. The CDR3 sequence is 19 residues long. CDR3: CATLAGGGRSNTGGTEAFF. Here the CDR3 DNA reads TGTGCCACCCTAGCCGGGGGCGGGAGGTCGAACACCGGGGGCACTGAAGCTTTCTTT.

Regarding this clonotype: A much larger clonotype is one base distant, so this may be a read error. The rearrangement uses TRBV20-1 and TRBJ2-5, with D unresolved. V was clipped by 7 bases and J by 1 base, with 7 bases between them. The CDR3 runs 11 residues. Germline V gives CDR1 DFQATT, CDR2 SNEGSKA (reference sequence). CDR3 region: CSETSQETQYF. CDR3 nucleotides: TGCAGTGAGACTTCCCAAGAGACCCAGTACTTC.

This clonotype was counted ten times or more. CDR3 amino acids: CSAERGLAGARYQETQYF. CDR3 DNA sequence: TGCAGTGCTGAACGGGGACTAGCGGGAGCCCGGTACCAAGAGACCCAGTACTTC. The V gene is TRBV20-1, the J gene TRBJ2-5, with TRBD2 matching 14 bases. The junction had 11 bases not matched to a gene; V was cut back by 5 bases and J by 0 bases. This CDR3 has 18 residues. CDR1 and CDR2 from the germline V gene are DFQATT and SNEGSKA (reference sequence).

The chain joins TRBV2 to TRBJ2-7, with TRBD1 identical over 9 bases. V shed 5 bases and J 3 bases; nucleotides not matched to a gene: 5. Germline V gene data show CDR1 as SNHLY and CDR2 as FYNNEI. The CDR3 has 14 residues. CDR3 amino acids: CASSHDRGSYEQYF. The CDR3 nucleotides are TGTGCCAGCAGTCACGACAGGGGGAGCTACGAGCAGTACTTC.

This clonotype was seen repeatedly, ten times or more. The gene calls are TRBV24-1 and TRBJ2-5; TRBD1 is a possible D gene (6 bases). The CDR3 is 14 amino acids. V lost 4 bases and J lost 4, with 12 bases in between. The germline V gene encodes CDR1 KGHDR and CDR2 SFDVKD. The CDR3 region is CATSEGRGSETQYF. CDR3 DNA: TGTGCCACCAGTGAGGGCAGGGGATCAGAGACCCAGTACTTC.